The 2 T cell receptor beta chains below come from one sample, sequenced in a study of long-term antiretroviral therapy in people with HIV. An immunoSEQ assay, version v3.0, was performed at survey level. The method was immunoSEQ multiplex PCR; TCRdb's version includes in-frame clones alone and lacks a portion of them. The sample includes approximately 26,000 clones, roughly 84% of them seen just once. The sequencing here drew on unsorted PBMCs, taken 0.4 years after starting antiretroviral therapy. These receptor sequences come from a man between 18 and 29 years old with HIV.

This chain uses TRBV25-1 with TRBJ2-2; D not resolved. V was clipped by 4 bases and J by 3 bases, with 3 bases between them. The germline gives CDR1 MGHDK, CDR2 SYGVNS. The CDR3 contains 12 residues. The CDR3 coding sequence is TGTGCCAGCAGTGTCTACACCGGGGAGCTGTTTTTT. Translated, it gives CASSVYTGELFF.

This clone was seen only once. The chain carries TRBV7-2 and TRBJ1-1; no firm D call. Germline V gives CDR1 SGHTA, CDR2 FQGNSA. Deletions cut 3 bases from V and 5 bases from J, with 7 bases between. This CDR3 region has 12 residues. Written as DNA, the CDR3 is TGTGCCAGCAGCTTTACGAGGACTGAAGCTTTCTTT. As protein: CASSFTRTEAFF. The full variable domain, rest sourced from reference TRBV7-2 and TRBJ1-1, is GAGVSQSPSNKVTEKGKDVELRCDPISGHTALYWYRQSLGQGLEFLIYFQGNSAPDKSGLPSDRFSAERTGGSVSTLTIQRTQQEDSAVYLCASSFTRTEAFFGQGTRLTVV.